This TCR beta chain was recovered during a study of blood T cell repertoires in COVID-19 (dated by TCRdb to the early 2020s). Looking at the study overall: Samples covering the acute and convalescent phases of COVID-19 were provided by collaborators in the United States, Italy and Spain. The samples were drawn from two sources: the first 160 participants of the ongoing ImmuneRACE study, and 1,200 or so subjects contributed by 6 global collaborators. Sample metadata almost always included a de-identified subject ID, COVID-19 status, age in years and sex. The repertoires were made available in a free public database intended to serve as a resource for research on the immune response to SARS-CoV-2. The prospective study material was composed of cDNA or gDNA derived from T cells, B-cell-depleted T cells, or PBMCs. Where available, HLA class I and class II types were obtained from metadata supplied by the sample provider rather than from assay-based typing. The dataset comprised deeply sampled blood TCRbeta repertoires from subjects exposed to, actively infected with, or recovered from COVID-19. Overall study results and their limits: How much clinical and demographic metadata was included differed by source and by participant, and the metadata was provided uncurated.

On this clone itself: Its antigen specificity is not known. No much larger clone is present one base from it, and per-base qualities are unavailable.

CDR1 and CDR2, looked up from the germline V gene, are MDHEN and SYDVKM. V is pruned by 5 bases and J by 4 bases, leaving 5 bases of the junction without a gene match. The CDR3 holds 14 amino acids from the cysteine to the phenylalanine. The sequence is cut down to CDR3 DNA, 42 bases in frame from base 1. TCRbeta CDR3 regions were amplified from genomic DNA by means of the immunoSEQ Assay, a bias-controlled multiplex PCR. In the original analysis: Within the assay, amplification of reference gene primers was used to estimate how many nucleated cells each sample contained. To quantify the absolute abundance of each unique TCRbeta CDR3 rearrangement, sequence reads were collapsed and filtered. For each sample, productive Simpson clonality was calculated as the square root of Simpson's diversity index over productive rearrangements. TCRdb stores this immuneACCESS table with in-frame sequences only. Part of the clones is absent; in the studies checked, under half of the shortfall reflects unresolved V genes, and no reason is known for the rest. The V and J calls and clone size were taken over from that table, and D and trimming were inferred from the DNA. Across this sample there are about 180,000 clones, with approximately 83% seen only once. The ten largest clonotypes hold more than 3% of the sample.

The collaborating institutions used their own protocols to collect whole blood in K2EDTA tubes. For TCRbeta analysis, collaborators shipped samples in one of three forms: frozen whole blood, isolated PBMCs, or DNA extracted from either of those sample types. Recombination connected TRBV28 to TRBJ1-2, with 9 junctional bases fitting TRBD1. The TCR sequence derives from a man aged 55 to 70 with acute or convalescent COVID-19. Sequenced material: peripheral blood. The CDR3 region has the sequence CASSPDRGGYGYTF. At the DNA level, the sequence is TGTGCCAGCAGTCCGGACAGGGGAGGCTATGGCTACACCTTC.